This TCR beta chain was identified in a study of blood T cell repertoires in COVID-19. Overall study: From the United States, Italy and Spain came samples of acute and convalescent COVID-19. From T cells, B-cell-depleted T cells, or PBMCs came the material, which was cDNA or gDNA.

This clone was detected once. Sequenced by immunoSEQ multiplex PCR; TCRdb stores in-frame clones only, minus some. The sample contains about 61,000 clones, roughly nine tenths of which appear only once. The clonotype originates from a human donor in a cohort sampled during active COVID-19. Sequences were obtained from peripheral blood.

The CDR3 DNA follows: TGTGCCAGCAGCACCCCCGAGAGAAACGAGCAGTACTTC. Protein product: CASSTPERNEQYF. The rearrangement joins TRBV7-9 to TRBJ2-7; D uncertain. Germline V gene lookup returns CDR1 SEHNR and CDR2 FQNEAQ (reference sequence). The V end lost 5 bases, the J end lost 5 bases, and 13 bases lay between the germline ends. The CDR3 totals 13 residues.